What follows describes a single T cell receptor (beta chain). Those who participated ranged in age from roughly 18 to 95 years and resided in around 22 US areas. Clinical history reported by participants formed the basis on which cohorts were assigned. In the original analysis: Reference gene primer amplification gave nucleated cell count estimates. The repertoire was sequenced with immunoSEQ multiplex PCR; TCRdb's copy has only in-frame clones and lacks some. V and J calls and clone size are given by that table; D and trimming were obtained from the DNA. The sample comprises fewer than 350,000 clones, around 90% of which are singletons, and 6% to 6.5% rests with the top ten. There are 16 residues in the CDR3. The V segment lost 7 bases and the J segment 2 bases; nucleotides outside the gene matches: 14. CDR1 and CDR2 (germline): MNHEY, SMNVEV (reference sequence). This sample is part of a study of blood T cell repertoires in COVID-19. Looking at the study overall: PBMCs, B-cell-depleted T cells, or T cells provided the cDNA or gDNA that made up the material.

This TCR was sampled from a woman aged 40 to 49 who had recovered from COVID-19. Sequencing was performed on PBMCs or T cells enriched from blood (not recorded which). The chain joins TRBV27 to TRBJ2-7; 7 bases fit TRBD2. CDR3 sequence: CASTASVGGGPYEQYF. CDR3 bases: TGTGCCAGCACCGCCTCCGTAGGCGGGGGACCCTACGAGCAGTACTTC.